The rows below give T cell receptor beta chains drawn from one sample of a study of shared clonotypes between healthy human individuals. Generated by immunoSEQ multiplex PCR, the TCRdb table keeps only in-frame clones and is missing some. Among roughly 500,000 clones listed, roughly 95% were seen once. The material sequenced was naive CD4+ T cells sorted from blood. Receptor source: a woman younger than 45 in good health. The CDR3 runs from the conserved cysteine through the conserved F or W. The D gene is left open where the match is weak.

D: .; V: TRBV6-1; J: TRBJ1-3; CDR3: CASSESLLFSGNTIYF
D: .; V: TRBV29-1; J: TRBJ1-1; CDR3: CSVPTGPLNTEAFF
D: .; V: TRBV7-9; J: TRBJ2-3; CDR3: CASSQRAGETDTQYF
D: .; V: TRBV18; J: TRBJ2-2; CDR3: CASSPLETTTGELFF
D: TRBD1; V: TRBV5-1; J: TRBJ1-5; CDR3: CASSGGTDQPQHF
D: TRBD2; V: TRBV30; J: TRBJ2-1; CDR3: CAWSANPGLINEQFF
D: TRBD1; V: TRBV11-2; J: TRBJ2-7; CDR3: CASSLAATGTGREQYF
D: .; V: TRBV19; J: TRBJ2-2; CDR3: CASSHYGGPGGQELFF
D: .; V: TRBV5-1; J: TRBJ2-7; CDR3: CASSFGTGTWGGEQYF
D: TRBD2; V: TRBV7-2; J: TRBJ2-1; CDR3: CASSLGTSGYYNEQFF
D: TRBD1; V: TRBV5-1; J: TRBJ2-7; CDR3: CASGPDRAYEQYF
D: .; V: TRBV4-1; J: .; CDR3: CASSQGVVAYEQYF
D: .; V: TRBV28; J: TRBJ1-1; CDR3: CASSFRTCGEAFF
D: .; V: TRBV21-1; J: TRBJ2-5; CDR3: CASSKGGLAGPQETQYF
D: .; V: TRBV2; J: TRBJ2-7; CDR3: CASRTTGQSGDEQYF
D: TRBD2; V: TRBV29-1; J: TRBJ2-1; CDR3: CSVGGPGGNEQFF
D: TRBD2; V: TRBV5-8; J: TRBJ2-5; CDR3: CASSLARTSGREETQYF
D: TRBD2; V: TRBV4-1; J: TRBJ2-1; CDR3: CASSHRGLAGGYEQFF
D: .; V: TRBV14; J: TRBJ2-6; CDR3: CASSQETISGANVLTF
D: .; V: TRBV5-1; J: TRBJ2-7; CDR3: CASSLAPGLSSYEQYF
D: .; V: TRBV5-1; J: TRBJ2-1; CDR3: CASNRETYNEQFF
D: .; V: TRBV6-5; J: TRBJ1-2; CDR3: CASSYLSGPYGYTF
D: .; V: TRBV7-8; J: TRBJ1-1; CDR3: CASSLLQNTEAFF
D: .; V: TRBV5-1; J: TRBJ1-4; CDR3: CASSLAGTATNEKLFF
D: TRBD2; V: TRBV7-2; J: TRBJ2-3; CDR3: CASSLALTSGSWDTQYF
D: .; V: TRBV5-8; J: TRBJ2-7; CDR3: CASSFQYEQYF
D: .; V: TRBV2; J: TRBJ1-1; CDR3: CASGSGVYPEAFF
D: .; V: TRBV27; J: TRBJ1-1; CDR3: CASIGRGTEAFF
D: .; V: TRBV7-9; J: TRBJ2-7; CDR3: CASSPQDVGMQYF
D: .; V: TRBV6-5; J: TRBJ1-4; CDR3: CASSYSLTATPEKLFF
D: TRBD2; V: TRBV5-1; J: TRBJ2-1; CDR3: CASSYSSGGSYNEQFF
D: .; V: TRBV25-1; J: TRBJ2-1; CDR3: CASSEYGSRGDEQFF
D: .; V: TRBV18; J: TRBJ1-2; CDR3: CASSRDRDRYYGYTF
D: .; V: TRBV6-5; J: TRBJ1-3; CDR3: CATKQVSSGNTIYF
D: TRBD1; V: TRBV23-1; J: TRBJ1-4; CDR3: CASSQSGGQGPNEKLFF
D: .; V: TRBV5-1; J: TRBJ1-1; CDR3: CASSLGSWGRANTEAFF
D: .; V: TRBV28; J: TRBJ1-4; CDR3: CASGPSGAGKHEKLFF
D: TRBD1; V: TRBV28; J: TRBJ1-4; CDR3: CASRSLPGQGNEKLFF
D: .; V: TRBV5-1; J: TRBJ1-3; CDR3: CASSWGDIHSGNTIYF
D: .; V: TRBV7-2; J: TRBJ2-3; CDR3: CASSLEPVSTDTQYF
D: TRBD1; V: TRBV28; J: TRBJ1-5; CDR3: CASSQTGQGFQPQHF
D: TRBD2; V: TRBV5-1; J: TRBJ2-7; CDR3: CASSMTSGVTYEQYF
D: TRBD2; V: TRBV11-2; J: TRBJ2-3; CDR3: CASSATSGREDTQYF